This T cell receptor beta chain is from a study of T cell responses to AZD1222 COVID-19 vaccine (dated by TCRdb to the early 2020s). Describing the broader study: A total of just over 230 trial participants underwent TCR sequencing, of whom about 200 had received two doses of AZD1222 and some 25 had received two doses of the MenACWY control vaccine. Enrollment into the trials was organized by age into subgroups of 18-55, 56-69 and 70-plus years, and those subgroups contained about 160, 30 and 59 TCR-sequenced participants, respectively.

The sample's time point label, decoded: about 28 days (+/-7) after the second vaccine dose. AZD1222 recipients whose second dose came at about 4 weeks and those whose second dose came at about 12 weeks were combined into one group, since spike-specific TCR depth and breadth did not differ between the two schedules. The vaccinee samples were drawn from two UK trials, COV001 and COV002, one of which was a single-blind randomized controlled phase 2/3 trial testing AZD1222 (ChAdOx1 nCoV-19) in healthy adults. Trial participant PBMC samples were collected at day 0 and day 28 after the second dose for TCRbeta chain sequencing. From the cysteine up to the phenylalanine, the CDR3 has a length of 13 residues. Only the CDR3 DNA stays, 39 bases, in frame from base 1. CDR1 and CDR2 are read off the germline V gene as SGHRS and YFSETQ. V loses 5 bases, J loses 4 bases, and the germline ends lie 9 bases apart.

Study-wide conclusions, independent of this receptor: The whole spike protein was spanned by vaccine-associated CD4 TCRs, and dominant responses were seen in regions 160-218 and 743-854. After two AZD1222 doses, both the breadth and the depth of spike-specific TCRs were significantly higher than at day 0 and than in MenACWY recipients. The 56-69-year group was small, and its depth increase did not reach significance, likely because of low power. Epitopes outside the regions mutated in the B.1.351 and B.1.1.7 variants were reportedly recognized by nearly half of the unique spike-specific TCRs. Most participants were white British and females outnumbered males, and the authors suggested that clonal diversity may have been underestimated. Only five to seven AZD1222 recipients were SARS-CoV-2 seropositive at baseline, limiting conclusions about previously exposed vaccinees. Because no day 14 peak-response samples were available, the repertoires could be characterized only after the peak T cell response.

The CDR3 regions of human TCRbeta chains were analyzed by immunosequencing. The study's own analysis went as follows. Repertoire TCRs were checked for matches against a reference library of SARS-CoV-2-specific TCRs that had been generated using the MIRA antigen-specificity platform. Breadth was defined as the fraction of unique TCRs that were SARS-CoV-2-associated. Depth was defined as the fraction of total T cells that were SARS-CoV-2-associated. Each spike-specific TCR was assigned to its reactive spike region and to a CD4 or CD8 class using the MIRA data. Log10-transformed breadth and depth values were compared by one-way ANOVA with Sidak's multiple comparisons tests. TCRdb provides this immuneACCESS table in a form limited to in-frame rearrangements. Some clones are lacking; in checked studies, under half of them reflect an unresolved V gene, and why the rest are absent is not known. V and J calls and clone size follow that table, whereas D and trimming were derived from the DNA. The sample profile shows fewer than 150,000 clones; 90% to 95% of them were found once. Together, the top ten hold about 6.7% of the sample.

Worth noting for this clone: Its cognate antigen has yet to be identified. No base-level quality is on record; no much larger clone is a single base apart.

The chain was built from TRBV5-1 and TRBJ1-4; a weak D assignment points to TRBD1 (5 bases agree). The source of this sequence is an adult who received the AZD1222 COVID-19 vaccine. Specimen: peripheral blood, collected 28 days after the second AZD1222 dose. The nucleotide sequence reads as follows: TGCGCCAGCAGGCAGGACAATAATGAAAAACTGTTTTTT. Its protein reads: CASRQDNNEKLFF.